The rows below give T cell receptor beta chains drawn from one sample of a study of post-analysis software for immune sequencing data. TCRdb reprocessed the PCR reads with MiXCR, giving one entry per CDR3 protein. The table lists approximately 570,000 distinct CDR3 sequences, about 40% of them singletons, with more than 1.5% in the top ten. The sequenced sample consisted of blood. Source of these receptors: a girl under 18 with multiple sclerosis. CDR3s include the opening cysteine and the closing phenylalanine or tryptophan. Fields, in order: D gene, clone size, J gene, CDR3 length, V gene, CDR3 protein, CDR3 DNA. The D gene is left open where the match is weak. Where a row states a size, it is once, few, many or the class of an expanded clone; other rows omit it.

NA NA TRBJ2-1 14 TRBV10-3 CAISESREINEQFF TGTGCCATCAGTGAGTCAAGGGAGATCAATGAGCAGTTCTTC
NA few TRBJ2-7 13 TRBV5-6 CASSLGPLYEQYF TGTGCCAGCAGCTTGGGACCCCTCTACGAGCAGTACTTC
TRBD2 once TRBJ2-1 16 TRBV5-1 CASSLGVTSAAGEQFF TGCGCCAGCAGCTTGGGGGTGACTAGCGCCGCGGGTGAGCAGTTCTTC
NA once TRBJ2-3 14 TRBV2 CASRLGFGTDTQYF TGTGCCAGCAGGTTGGGTTTTGGAACAGATACGCAGTATTTT
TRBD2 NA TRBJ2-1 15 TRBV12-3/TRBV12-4 CANSFERETYNEQFF TGTGCCAACAGTTTTGAGCGGGAAACCTACAATGAGCAGTTCTTC
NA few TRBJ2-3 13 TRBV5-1 CASSLEVTDTQYF TGCGCCAGCAGCTTGGAGGTGACAGATACGCAGTATTTT
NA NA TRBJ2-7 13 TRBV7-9 CASSVAEGYEQYF TGTGCCAGCAGCGTAGCCGAAGGTTACGAGCAGTACTTC
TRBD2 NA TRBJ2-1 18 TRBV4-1 CASSLGLAGGSSYNEQFF TGCGCCAGCAGTCTGGGACTAGCGGGAGGGAGCTCCTACAATGAGCAGTTCTTC
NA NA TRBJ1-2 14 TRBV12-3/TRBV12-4 CASSFRGAAEGYTF TGTGCCAGCAGTTTTCGGGGGGCCGCAGAGGGCTACACCTTC
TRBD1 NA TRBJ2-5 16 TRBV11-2 CASSLDGQGRGETQYF TGTGCCAGCAGCTTGGACGGACAGGGGCGGGGGGAGACCCAGTACTTC
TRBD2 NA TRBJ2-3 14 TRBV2 CASRERESTDTQYF TGTGCCAGCAGAGAGCGGGAGAGCACAGATACGCAGTATTTT
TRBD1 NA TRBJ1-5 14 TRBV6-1 CASTMTGLEQPQHF TGTGCCAGCACTATGACAGGGCTGGAACAGCCCCAGCATTTT
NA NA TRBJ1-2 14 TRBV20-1 CSVPGVGANYGYTF TGCAGTGTCCCAGGGGTGGGAGCTAACTATGGCTACACCTTC
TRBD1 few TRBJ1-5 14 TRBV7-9 CASSSDRANQPQHF TGTGCCAGCAGCTCGGACAGGGCCAATCAGCCCCAGCATTTT
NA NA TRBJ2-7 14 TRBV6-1 CASSSGTENYEQYF TGTGCCAGCTCATCCGGGACGGAAAACTACGAGCAGTACTTC
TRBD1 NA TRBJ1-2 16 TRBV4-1 CASSQEPDRGNYGYTF TGCGCCAGCAGCCAAGAGCCGGACAGGGGGAACTATGGCTACACCTTC
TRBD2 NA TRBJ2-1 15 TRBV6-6 CASSYKRGGCNEQFF TGTGCCAGCAGTTACAAGCGGGGGGGGTGCAATGAGCAGTTCTTC
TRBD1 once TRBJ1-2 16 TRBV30 CAWSLGQGHSNYGYTF TGTGCCTGGAGTTTAGGACAGGGCCATTCTAACTATGGCTACACCTTC
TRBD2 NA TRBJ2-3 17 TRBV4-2 CASSQDQERGGTDTQYF TGTGCCAGCAGCCAAGATCAGGAGCGGGGGGGCACAGATACGCAGTATTTT
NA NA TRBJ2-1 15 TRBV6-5 CASTLRQKHYNEQFF TGTGCCAGCACCCTTCGGCAGAAACACTACAATGAGCAGTTCTTC
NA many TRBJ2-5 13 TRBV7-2 CASSSQGRETQYF TGTGCCAGCAGCTCGCAGGGGAGGGAGACCCAGTACTTC
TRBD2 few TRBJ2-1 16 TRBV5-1 CASSLSPSGGYNEQFF TGCGCCAGCAGCTTGTCCCCTAGCGGGGGCTACAATGAGCAGTTCTTC
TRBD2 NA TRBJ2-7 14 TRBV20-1 CSARRPAGDYEQYF TGCAGTGCTAGAAGGCCAGCGGGAGACTACGAGCAGTACTTC
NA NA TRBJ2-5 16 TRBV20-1 CSASSGLPGIQETQYF TGCAGTGCTAGTTCCGGGCTCCCAGGGATCCAAGAGACCCAGTACTTC
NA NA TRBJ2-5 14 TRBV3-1 CASSQDHSQGGQYF TGTGCCAGCAGCCAAGACCACTCGCAAGGGGGGCAGTACTTC
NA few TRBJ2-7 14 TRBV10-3 CAISRDLKGDEQYF TGTGCCATCAGTCGGGACCTCAAGGGCGACGAGCAGTACTTC
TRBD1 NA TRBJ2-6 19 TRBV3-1 CASSHWTGDFTLGANVLTF TGTGCCAGCAGCCACTGGACAGGGGATTTCACTTTAGGGGCCAACGTCCTGACTTTC
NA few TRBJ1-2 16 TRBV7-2 CASSSRFMAPNYGYTF TGTGCCAGCAGCTCCAGGTTTATGGCCCCAAACTATGGCTACACCTTC
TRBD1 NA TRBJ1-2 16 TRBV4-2 CASSLIQGAQEDGYTF TGTGCCAGCAGCCTCATACAGGGGGCGCAGGAAGATGGCTACACCTTC
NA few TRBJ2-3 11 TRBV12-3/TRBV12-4 CASRPQDTQYF TGTGCCAGCAGGCCACAAGATACGCAGTATTTT
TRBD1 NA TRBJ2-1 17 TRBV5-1 CASSLEGTGRGYNEQFF TGCGCCAGCAGCTTGGAGGGGACAGGGAGGGGATACAATGAGCAGTTCTTC
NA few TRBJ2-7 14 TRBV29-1 CSVAWVGGNYEQYF TGCAGCGTAGCCTGGGTTGGCGGAAACTACGAGCAGTACTTC
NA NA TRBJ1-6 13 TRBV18 CASSPDLDSPLHF TGTGCCAGCTCGCCTGACTTGGATTCACCCCTCCACTTT
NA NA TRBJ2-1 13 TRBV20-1 CSATRNGAGEKFF TGCAGTGCTACCCGGAACGGGGCCGGGGAGAAGTTCTTC
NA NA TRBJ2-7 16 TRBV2 CASRFPSTESSYEQYF TGTGCCAGCAGATTCCCCTCGACGGAGAGCTCCTACGAGCAGTACTTC
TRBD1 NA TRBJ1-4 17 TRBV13 CASSTGGETPHNEKLFF TGTGCCAGCAGTACAGGGGGCGAAACTCCCCACAATGAAAAACTGTTTTTT
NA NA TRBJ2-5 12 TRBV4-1 CASSQAGSEQYF TGCGCCAGCAGCCAAGCGGGGAGTGAGCAGTACTTC
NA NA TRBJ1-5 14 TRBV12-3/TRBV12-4 CASRNSYSNQPQHF TGTGCCAGCAGGAACAGCTATAGCAATCAGCCCCAGCATTTT
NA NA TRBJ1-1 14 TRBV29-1 CSVEGHGGNTEAFF TGCAGCGTTGAAGGTCACGGAGGGAACACTGAAGCTTTCTTT
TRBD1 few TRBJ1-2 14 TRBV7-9 CASTTGTGNYGYTF TGTGCCAGTACTACCGGGACAGGGAATTATGGCTACACCTTC
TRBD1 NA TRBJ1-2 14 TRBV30 CALRSDRGNYGYTF TGTGCCCTGAGATCGGACAGGGGTAACTATGGCTACACCTTC
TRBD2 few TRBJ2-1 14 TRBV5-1 CASSVSGTSIEQFF TGCGCCAGCAGCGTCTCCGGGACTAGCATCGAGCAGTTCTTC
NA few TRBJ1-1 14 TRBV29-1 CSVRRRQANTEAFF TGCAGCGTCCGCCGCCGGCAGGCGAACACTGAAGCTTTCTTT
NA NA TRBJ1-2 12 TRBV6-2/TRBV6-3 CASSTVSFGYTF TGTGCCAGCAGTACCGTTTCTTTTGGCTACACCTTC
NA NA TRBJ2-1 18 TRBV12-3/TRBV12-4 CASSLRGMSGPAYNEQFF TGTGCCAGCAGTTTGAGGGGTATGAGCGGGCCGGCTTACAATGAGCAGTTCTTC
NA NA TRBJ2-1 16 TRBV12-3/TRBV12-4 CASSLSSGTGSNEQFF TGTGCCAGCAGTTTGAGCTCCGGGACCGGTAGCAATGAGCAGTTCTTC